These 19 T cell receptor beta chains share one sample of origin, sequenced in a study of chemoradiotherapy in HPV16-positive cancers. The protocol was immunoSEQ multiplex PCR, while the TCRdb copy is restricted to in-frame clones and leaves out a portion. The table includes roughly 28,000 clones, roughly 80% detected once. The material sequenced was blood, taken from a patient who underwent chemoradiotherapy. The receptors originated from a human donor with HPV-associated anogenital cancer.

This clone was detected only once. The chain links TRBV5-1 to TRBJ2-3; 12 bases line up with TRBD2. The CDR3 runs 18 residues. The ends lost 3 bases at V and 1 base at J; junction bases unmatched: 9. Germline V lookup: CDR1 SGHRS, CDR2 YFSETQ. The DNA of the CDR3 is TGCGCCAGCAGCTCACCTAGCGGGGGGGCCGGAGGCACAGATACGCAGTATTTT. It encodes CASSSPSGGAGGTDTQYF. Full variable domain (outside the CDR3, taken from reference TRBV5-1 and TRBJ2-3): KAGVTQTPRYLIKTRGQQVTLSCSPISGHRSVSWYQQTPGQGLQFLFEYFSETQRNKGNFPGRFSGRQFSNSRSEMNVSTLELGDSALYLCASSSPSGGAGGTDTQYFGPGTRLTVL.

The chain is built from TRBV5-4 and TRBJ1-5, with no clear D. The CDR3 length is 14 residues. Germline loops: CDR1 SGHNT, CDR2 YYREEE (reference sequence). V was pared by 0 bases and J by 4 bases, with 8 bases between. The CDR3 loop is CASSLGGLNQPQHF. For the CDR3, the DNA is TGTGCCAGCAGCTTGGGCGGCCTGAATCAGCCCCAGCATTTT.

The rearrangement joins TRBV5-5 to TRBJ1-1; D unresolved. This CDR3 region has 13 residues. CDR1 is SGHKS and CDR2 is YYEKEE in the germline V gene (reference sequence). The V end lost 1 base, the J end lost 1 base, and 5 bases lay between the germline ends. The CDR3 sequence: CASSLIGNTEAFF. In nucleotides, the CDR3 is TGTGCCAGCAGCTTGATCGGGAACACTGAAGCTTTCTTT.

This clone was seen a few times. The J gene is TRBJ1-2, the V gene TRBV14, with no clear D. CDR1 SGHDN and CDR2 FVKESK come from the germline V gene. This CDR3 is 12 amino acids long. V dropped 7 bases and J dropped 7 bases, with 13 bases sitting between them. The DNA for the CDR3 is TGTGCCAGCACCGCCGGTGTGGGTGGCTACACCTTC. This translates into CASTAGVGGYTF.

The chain uses TRBV28 and TRBJ1-1, with 8 bases matching TRBD1. This CDR3 has 15 residues. Germline V lookup: CDR1 MDHEN, CDR2 SYDVKM. The J segment lost 5 bases and the V segment lost 3 bases, leaving 8 bases of the junction unmatched. CDR3 residues: CASSLRTGRKTEAFF. DNA of the CDR3: TGTGCCAGCAGTTTGAGGACAGGGAGAAAAACTGAAGCTTTCTTT.

This clone was recorded only once. The rearrangement uses TRBV7-2 and TRBJ2-1; TRBD1 aligns across 10 bases. The germline V gene encodes CDR1 SGHTA and CDR2 FQGNSA. After removal of 5 bases from V and 6 bases from J, the junction contained 13 bases not matched to a gene. The CDR3 runs to 17 residues. The CDR3 loop is CASSLHRGGQGTNEQFF. Here the CDR3 DNA reads TGTGCCAGCAGCCTCCATCGGGGGGGACAGGGGACCAATGAGCAGTTCTTC.

This clone was seen a few times. The rearrangement uses TRBV5-6 and TRBJ2-1, with D hard to call. The ends were cut back, 1 base at V and 5 bases at J, with 4 bases in the middle. Germline CDR1 and CDR2: SGHDT and YYEEEE. The CDR3 spans 12 residues. DNA for the CDR3: TGTGCCAGCAGCTTGCCGGACAATGAGCAGTTCTTC. Its protein is CASSLPDNEQFF.

CDR3 nucleotides: TGTGCCAGCAGCCGAATTGACAGGGGGTACGAGCAGTACTTC. This translates into CASSRIDRGYEQYF. This chain joins TRBV7-9 and TRBJ2-7; 9 bases are shared with TRBD1. CDR1 is SEHNR and CDR2 is FQNEAQ in the germline V gene (reference sequence). J gave up 4 bases and V 5 bases, and 6 bases lay outside the gene matches. The length of the CDR3 is 14 residues.

This chain uses TRBV5-1 with TRBJ1-6; D might be TRBD1 (5 bases). V was shortened by 4 bases and J by 5 bases, with 10 bases between the two germline ends. This CDR3 has 14 residues. Germline V gene lookup returns CDR1 SGHRS and CDR2 YFSETQ. The CDR3, as DNA: TGCGCCAGCAGCAGGGACCAAGATAATTCACCCCTCCACTTT. As protein: CASSRDQDNSPLHF.

The chain recombines TRBV6-4 with TRBJ1-1; the D gene is possibly TRBD1 (6 bases). Germline CDR1 and CDR2: MRHNA and SNTAGT. This CDR3 spans 15 amino acids. Trimming cost V 8 bases and J 5 bases, with 21 bases left between them. CDR3 sequence: CASRPDSGVRTEAFF. CDR3 nucleotide sequence: TGTGCCAGCCGACCGGACAGTGGGGTTCGGACTGAAGCTTTCTTT.

The chain links TRBV6-5 to TRBJ2-1; 8 bases match TRBD2. From germline, CDR1 is MNHEY and CDR2 SVGAGI. V shed 7 bases, J shed 9 bases, and the junction held 11 bases outside the gene matches. This CDR3 is built from 14 residues. CDR3 bases: TGTGCCAGCACCGCCGGGACTAGTAGTAGTGAGCAGTTCTTC. Translated, it gives CASTAGTSSSEQFF.

CDR3 coding DNA: TGTGCCATCAGTAGGGACAAATCAGAGGGGCTGTTTTTT. Protein sequence: CAISRDKSEGLFF. The chain links TRBV10-3 to TRBJ2-2, with TRBD1 as a possible D gene (6 bases). The CDR3 loop spans 13 amino acids. The germline V gene has CDR1 ENHRY and CDR2 SYGVKD. V dropped 5 bases and J dropped 13 bases, with 17 bases sitting between them.

This chain links TRBV5-6 with TRBJ1-2; D gene unclear. The CDR3 loop spans 18 amino acids. The V gene's germline CDR1 is SGHDT and CDR2 YYEEEE. V dropped 3 bases and J dropped 0 bases, with 21 bases sitting between them. In DNA form, the CDR3 reads TGTGCCAGCAGCTCGGCCCTGAACCGCTATCTGCCTAACTATGGCTACACCTTC. Translated, it gives CASSSALNRYLPNYGYTF. The whole variable domain, remainder taken from reference TRBV5-6 and TRBJ1-2, is DAGVTQSPTHLIKTRGQQVTLRCSPKSGHDTVSWYQQALGQGPQFIFQYYEEEERQRGNFPDRFSGHQFPNYSSELNVNALLLGDSALYLCASSSALNRYLPNYGYTFGSGTRLTVV.

Only a few counts were recorded for this clone. The gene calls are TRBV7-2 and TRBJ1-5; D is unresolved. V shed 1 base and J shed 7 bases, with 14 bases lying between them. The CDR3 sequence is 15 residues long. Germline assignment: CDR1 SGHTA and CDR2 FQGNSA. The CDR3 loop reads CASSLDVGTFQPQHF. Written as DNA, the CDR3 is TGTGCCAGCAGCTTAGATGTTGGAACATTCCAGCCCCAGCATTTT.

The CDR3 is CASRVGQGGTEAFF. The CDR3 DNA sequence: TGTGCCAGTAGGGTGGGACAGGGGGGAACTGAAGCTTTCTTT. V gene TRBV6-5 combines with J gene TRBJ1-1; 11 bases agree with TRBD1. The V and J ends lost 9 bases and 5 bases, in that order; junction bases with no gene match: 8. The germline V gene encodes CDR1 MNHEY and CDR2 SVGAGI. The CDR3 is made up of 14 amino acids.

Regarding this clone: At one of its ends the junction is not consistent with the germline gene, which may arise from a read error. V is TRBV2 and J is TRBJ2-3; D possibly corresponds to TRBD1 (7 bases). The CDR3 length is 14 residues. The V gene's germline CDR1 is SNHLY and CDR2 FYNNEI. The CDR3 DNA reads TGTGCCAGCATCTCAGGGGGGCGAGGAGATGCGCAGTATTTT. Encoded protein: CASISGGRGDAQYF.

The V gene is TRBV19, the J gene TRBJ1-1; D ambiguous. The CDR3 contains 13 residues. V dropped 4 bases and J dropped 1 base, with 7 bases sitting between them. Looked up from germline, CDR1 is LNHDA and CDR2 is SQIVND (reference sequence). CDR3 nucleotides: TGTGCCAGTAGTACAGGAGGGAACACTGAAGCTTTCTTT. Its protein is CASSTGGNTEAFF.

The CDR3 nucleotides are TGTGCCAGCAGCCTCGCCGGGGGACAGGGGGCAAGGGTCTCTGGAAACACCATATATTTT. Translating it yields CASSLAGGQGARVSGNTIYF. The rearrangement links TRBV14 to TRBJ1-3, with 12 bases fitting TRBD1. The CDR3 contains 20 residues. Germline CDR1 and CDR2: SGHDN and FVKESK. V dropped 4 bases and J dropped 0; count of bases not matched to a gene: 13.

CDR3 sequence (DNA): TGTGCCAGCAGCTTGGGACTAGCGGGGGGCCCCCAGGATACGCAGTATTTT. This translates into CASSLGLAGGPQDTQYF. The chain combines TRBV7-2 with TRBJ2-3; 15 bases match TRBD2. Trimming removed 3 bases from V and 6 bases from J; junction bases left unmatched: 7. CDR1 and CDR2 (germline): SGHTA, FQGNSA. This CDR3 is built from 17 residues.